Given below is one T cell receptor (beta chain) in context. Antigen: not known. This sample was included in a study of shared clonotypes between healthy human individuals. Study-wide findings and caveats: It was anticipated that sequencing depth would influence how many clonotypes donors shared. Shared clonotypes across all four donors exceeded non-shared ones in generation probability.

It was into CD45RA+ naive and CD45RA-negative memory subsets that the CD4+ cells were split. This CDR3 comprises 15 residues. V lost 3 bases and J 2 bases, leaving 13 bases between the germline ends. Germline CDR1 and CDR2: SGHTA and FQGNSA. Genomic DNA of every subset was divided equally among multiple immunoSEQ plates. Produced via immunoSEQ multiplex PCR; TCRdb's table is partial and in-frame only. The repertoire holds 2,100,000 or so clones, with around 95% as singletons. The sample comprised naive CD4+ T cells sorted from blood. As to subset: CD45RA+ positively selected. This chain uses TRBV7-2 with TRBJ1-1, with a tentative D call TRBD1 (5 bases). The receptor comes from a man younger than 35 in good health. The CDR3 here is CASSFAGQLNTEAFF. The CDR3, as DNA: TGTGCCAGCAGCTTCGCGGGGCAACTTAACACTGAAGCTTTCTTT.